This T cell receptor beta chain originates from a study of blood T cell repertoires in COVID-19. Study background: Sources were T cells, B-cell-depleted T cells, or PBMCs; the material itself was cDNA or gDNA.

V dropped 2 bases and J dropped 2 bases, with 10 bases sitting between them. The CDR3 contains 14 residues. CDR1 SGHDT and CDR2 YYEEEE come from the germline V gene. Data came from immunoSEQ multiplex PCR; TCRdb stores just in-frame clones and leaves some out. Found here are 200,000 to 250,000 clones, 65% to 90% of them singletons; the top ten hold around 6.5%. The chain recombines TRBV5-6 with TRBJ1-2; the D gene is possibly TRBD1 (5 bases). The clonotype comes from a man older than 75 with acute or convalescent COVID-19. The specimen sequenced was peripheral blood. The CDR3 reads CASSFAGSNYGYTF. The CDR3 DNA follows: TGTGCCAGCAGCTTCGCAGGGTCCAACTATGGCTACACCTTC. The complete variable domain, with remaining parts taken from reference TRBV5-6 and TRBJ1-2, reads DAGVTQSPTHLIKTRGQQVTLRCSPKSGHDTVSWYQQALGQGPQFIFQYYEEEERQRGNFPDRFSGHQFPNYSSELNVNALLLGDSALYLCASSFAGSNYGYTFGSGTRLTVV.